What follows are 27 T cell receptor beta chains derived from one specimen sequenced in a study of cytomegalovirus exposure and HLA in healthy donors. Libraries were prepared by immunoSEQ multiplex PCR; TCRdb keeps only in-frame clonotypes and omits some of them. This sample has 110,000 to 150,000 clones, with roughly 87% found just once. What was sequenced was PBMCs. The receptors derive from a woman between 18 and 29 years old in good health and CMV-seropositive.

The rearrangement links TRBV7-2 to TRBJ2-7, with 7 bases identical to TRBD1. V trimming: 0 bases; J trimming: 4 bases; junction bases outside the gene matches: 6. The CDR3 runs 15 residues. Per germline, CDR1 SGHTA and CDR2 FQGNSA. CDR3 nucleotides: TGTGCCAGCAGCTTAGCCGGGACAGAGACATACGAGCAGTACTTC. It codes for CASSLAGTETYEQYF.

The chain uses TRBV5-6 and TRBJ2-5; TRBD2 agrees at 7 bases. CDR3 length equals 12 residues. CDR1 is SGHDT, CDR2 YYEEEE, per germline. Losses at the gene ends were 4 bases for V and 5 bases for J; bases not matched to a gene: 2. This chain's CDR3 is CASSAGGETQYF. In DNA form, the CDR3 reads TGTGCCAGCAGCGCCGGGGGGGAGACCCAGTACTTC.

This sequence joins TRBV29-1 and TRBJ1-2; D is ambiguous. Germline V CDR1 and CDR2: SQVTM, ANQGSEA. Between the trimmed V and J ends, which lost 2 bases and 8 bases, there was a span of 21 bases. CDR3 size: 15 residues. The CDR3 DNA is TGCAGCGTTGAATCCCGCGGAGGTAGGGTTCGAGGCTACACCTTC. Protein product: CSVESRGGRVRGYTF.

The V gene is TRBV7-2, the J gene TRBJ2-1; TRBD2 agrees at 11 bases. The CDR3 is 15 amino acids. J was trimmed by 10 bases and V by 1 base; bases with no gene match: 6. Germline CDR1 reads SGHTA; CDR2 reads FQGNSA. As DNA, the CDR3 is TGTGCCAGCAGCTTAGTGACTAGCGGGGCTCGGGAGCAGTTCTTC. Translated: CASSLVTSGAREQFF. The entire variable domain, with the rest obtained from reference TRBV7-2 and TRBJ2-1, is as follows: GAGVSQSPSNKVTEKGKDVELRCDPISGHTALYWYRQSLGQGLEFLIYFQGNSAPDKSGLPSDRFSAERTGGSVSTLTIQRTQQEDSAVYLCASSLVTSGAREQFFGPGTRLTVL.

J is TRBJ1-2 and V is TRBV6-6, with 10 bases matching TRBD1. This CDR3 is 14 amino acids long. Germline loops: CDR1 MNHNY, CDR2 SVGAGI (reference sequence). J lost 6 bases, V lost 4 bases, and 5 bases had no gene match. Here the CDR3 DNA reads TGTGCCAGCAGTTTTTTCGGGACAGGGGATGGCTACACCTTC. It translates to CASSFFGTGDGYTF.

This chain links TRBV28 with TRBJ1-2, with a possible D match to TRBD1 (6 bases). V dropped 8 bases and J dropped 2 bases, with 12 bases sitting between them. The CDR3 contains 13 residues. The germline CDR1 and CDR2 sequences are MDHEN and SYDVKM. CDR3: CASGQTENYGYTF. The CDR3 nucleotides are TGTGCCAGCGGACAGACTGAGAACTATGGCTACACCTTC.

Here the CDR3 DNA reads TGTGCCAGCAGCCACCGACTAGCGGGGGCTCTGGAGACCCAGTACTTC. Amino acid sequence: CASSHRLAGALETQYF. The V and J genes are TRBV11-2 and TRBJ2-5, with TRBD2 identical over 12 bases. Trimming removed 5 bases from V and 5 bases from J; junction bases left unmatched: 9. This CDR3 comprises 16 residues. CDR1 is SGHAT, CDR2 FQNNGV, per germline.

The V call is TRBV5-5, the J call TRBJ2-1, with 8 bases that match TRBD1. V lost 4 bases, J lost 4 bases, and 4 bases stayed unmatched. CDR3 size: 14 residues. Germline V gene data show CDR1 as SGHKS and CDR2 as YYEKEE (reference sequence). CDR3 DNA: TGTGCCAGCAGCAGGACAGGGCTGTACAATGAGCAGTTCTTC. This translates into CASSRTGLYNEQFF.

The chain employs TRBV5-6 and TRBJ2-1; 9 positions match TRBD2. V dropped 4 bases and J dropped 6; count of bases not matched to a gene: 11. Germline lookup yields CDR1 SGHDT and CDR2 YYEEEE. CDR3 size: 16 residues. The CDR3 coding sequence is TGTGCCAGCAGCAGGGAGCGGGGGGCCCTAGGCAATGAGCAGTTCTTC. It codes for CASSRERGALGNEQFF.

The chain links TRBV6-5 to TRBJ1-2; 7 bases fit TRBD1. The J segment lost 2 bases and the V segment lost 8 bases, leaving 8 bases of the junction unmatched. The CDR3 contains 14 residues. Germline CDR1 reads MNHEY; CDR2 reads SVGAGI. The CDR3 loop is CASSRDSGNYGYTF. The CDR3 coding sequence is TGTGCCAGCTCCCGGGACAGTGGAAACTATGGCTACACCTTC.

This chain connects TRBV28 to TRBJ1-1; 8 bases line up with TRBD1. The CDR3 is 16 residues long. Germline CDR1 MDHEN, CDR2 SYDVKM. Unmatched junction bases numbered 9, after V lost 5 bases and J lost 1 base. Written as DNA, the CDR3 is TGTGCCAGCAGTCTACACACCGGGACAGGGAACACTGAAGCTTTCTTT. Protein sequence: CASSLHTGTGNTEAFF.

The V gene is TRBV2, the J gene TRBJ2-1; perhaps TRBD2 as D (5 bases). Germline V gives CDR1 SNHLY, CDR2 FYNNEI. The CDR3 spans 13 residues. Trimming removed 4 bases at V and 7 bases at J, with 11 bases between. This CDR3 reads CASSVGVGNEQFF. As DNA, the CDR3 is TGTGCCAGCAGTGTCGGGGTAGGGAATGAGCAGTTCTTC. Using reference TRBV2 and TRBJ2-1 for the parts outside the CDR3, the full variable domain is EPEVTQTPSHQVTQMGQEVILRCVPISNHLYFYWYRQILGQKVEFLVSFYNNEISEKSEIFDDQFSVERPDGSNFTLKIRSTKLEDSAMYFCASSVGVGNEQFFGPGTRLTVL.

The V gene is TRBV25-1, the J gene TRBJ2-5, with a tentative D call TRBD2 (6 bases). The V end lost 1 base, the J end lost 5 bases, and 14 bases lay between the germline ends. There are 15 residues in the CDR3. In germline, CDR1 is MGHDK, CDR2 SYGVNS. The CDR3 DNA reads as TGTGCCAGCAGTGAATTTACCCGCGGGGACGAGACCCAGTACTTC. This gives the protein CASSEFTRGDETQYF.

DNA for the CDR3: TGCGCCAGCAGCCAAGCAGGGGCCGGGACTGAAGCTTTCTTT. As protein: CASSQAGAGTEAFF. This chain links TRBV4-3 with TRBJ1-1; weak D call: TRBD1 (6 bases). This CDR3 has 14 residues. The V end was cut by 1 base, the J end by 5 bases, with 11 bases between. Germline V lookup: CDR1 LGHNA, CDR2 YSLEER.

The chain uses TRBV27 and TRBJ1-1; TRBD1 is a possible D gene (6 bases). This CDR3 comprises 14 residues. Germline V gene sequence: CDR1 MNHEY, CDR2 SMNVEV (reference sequence). The ends were cut back, 8 bases at V and 6 bases at J, with 19 bases in the middle. CDR3 DNA sequence: TGTGCCAGCGGATTCCAGGCCGAGGGGGCTGAAGCTTTCTTT. It codes for CASGFQAEGAEAFF.

DNA of the CDR3: TGTGCCAGCAGGGCTACAGGGGGCGATGAAGCTTTCTTT. Protein: CASRATGGDEAFF. This chain uses TRBV11-2 with TRBJ1-1; TRBD1 aligns across 9 bases. The V and J ends lost 6 bases and 7 bases, in that order; junction bases with no gene match: 6. The CDR3 runs 13 residues. The V gene's germline CDR1 is SGHAT and CDR2 FQNNGV.

This clone was seen only once. The chain joins TRBV28 to TRBJ2-3; 11 bases map to TRBD2. This CDR3 has 16 amino acids. The trim removed 3 bases at V and 1 base at J, leaving 3 bases unmatched. Per the germline V gene, CDR1 is MDHEN and CDR2 is SYDVKM. CDR3 in amino acids: CASSFLTSGGTDTQYF. DNA for the CDR3: TGTGCCAGCAGTTTCTTGACTAGCGGGGGCACAGATACGCAGTATTTT.

This sequence joins TRBV4-1 and TRBJ1-2; 8 nucleotides line up with TRBD1. Germline CDR1 and CDR2: MGHRA and YSYEKL. CDR3 size: 16 residues. Losses at the gene ends were 3 bases for V and 4 bases for J; bases not matched to a gene: 10. CDR3 region: CASSQGANRGSYGYTF. CDR3 nucleotides: TGCGCCAGCAGCCAGGGGGCAAACAGGGGGAGCTATGGCTACACCTTC.

The V gene is TRBV15, the J gene TRBJ2-2, with 7 bases that match TRBD2. This CDR3 contains 14 residues. The germline gives CDR1 LNHNV, CDR2 YYDKDF (reference sequence). The J segment lost 3 bases and the V segment lost 4 bases, leaving 2 bases of the junction unmatched. The CDR3 bases are TGTGCCACCAGCACTAGCGGTTACACCGGGGAGCTGTTTTTT. Its translation is CATSTSGYTGELFF.

This chain joins TRBV27 and TRBJ2-7, with 7 bases matching TRBD2. Germline loops: CDR1 MNHEY, CDR2 SMNVEV (reference sequence). The CDR3 sequence is 16 residues long. J gave up 2 bases and V 6 bases, and 13 bases lay outside the gene matches. The CDR3 coding sequence is TGTGCCAGCAGGCCGTTTCGGGGGGAAACAACCTACGAGCAGTACTTC. It is translated as CASRPFRGETTYEQYF.

The rearrangement uses TRBV27 and TRBJ1-1; 8 bases agree with TRBD1. The CDR3 is 20 amino acids. The V and J ends lost 8 bases and 4 bases, in that order; junction bases with no gene match: 27. From germline, CDR1 is MNHEY and CDR2 SMNVEV (reference sequence). Written as DNA, the CDR3 is TGTGCCAGCCGACCCTTCCCCCGGGCAGGGGGCGGGTCGGGGATCACTGAAGCTTTCTTT. It codes for CASRPFPRAGGGSGITEAFF.

CDR3 protein: CASSLDGRVNTEAFF. The CDR3 nucleotides read TGTGCCAGCAGCTTAGATGGCAGGGTGAACACTGAAGCTTTCTTT. The chain is built from TRBV7-2 and TRBJ1-1; D is possibly TRBD1 (5 bases). The CDR3 spans 15 residues. V was trimmed by 1 base and J by 0 bases, leaving 9 bases between them. The V gene's germline CDR1 is SGHTA and CDR2 FQGNSA. Complete variable domain (other parts from reference TRBV7-2 and TRBJ1-1): GAGVSQSPSNKVTEKGKDVELRCDPISGHTALYWYRQSLGQGLEFLIYFQGNSAPDKSGLPSDRFSAERTGGSVSTLTIQRTQQEDSAVYLCASSLDGRVNTEAFFGQGTRLTVV.

The chain uses TRBV19 and TRBJ1-1; a weak D match, TRBD1 (5 bases). The CDR3 length is 13 residues. The germline gives CDR1 LNHDA, CDR2 SQIVND (reference sequence). V lost 6 bases to trimming and J lost 1 base, with 9 bases between them. In DNA form, the CDR3 reads TGTGCCAGTAGCAGGGCGTGGAACACTGAAGCTTTCTTT. Translated: CASSRAWNTEAFF.

This clone was counted only a few times. V gene TRBV19 combines with J gene TRBJ2-7; 7 bases agree with TRBD1. The V gene's germline CDR1 is LNHDA and CDR2 SQIVND (reference sequence). The CDR3 sequence is 14 residues long. Germline trimming cut 0 bases from V and 4 bases from J; bases unmatched to any gene: 3. CDR3 region: CASSIEGQRYEQYF. Written as DNA, the CDR3 is TGTGCCAGTAGTATAGAGGGACAGCGTTACGAGCAGTACTTC. The complete variable domain, with remaining parts taken from reference TRBV19 and TRBJ2-7, reads DGGITQSPKYLFRKEGQNVTLSCEQNLNHDAMYWYRQDPGQGLRLIYYSQIVNDFQKGDIAEGYSVSREKKESFPLTVTSAQKNPTAFYLCASSIEGQRYEQYFGPGTRLTVT.

V is TRBV28 and J is TRBJ2-3, with a tentative D call TRBD1 (5 bases). Germline V gene data show CDR1 as MDHEN and CDR2 as SYDVKM. Trimming removed 7 bases at V and 1 base at J, with 9 bases between. The CDR3 is made up of 13 amino acids. This CDR3 is CASNDSGTDTQYF. Here the CDR3 DNA reads TGTGCCAGCAATGACAGCGGCACAGATACGCAGTATTTT.

The rearrangement links TRBV6-7 to TRBJ2-3, with 9 bases that match TRBD2. TRBV6-7 is an ORF; its function is uncertain. The CDR3 consists of 16 residues. With 7 bases clipped from V and 5 bases from J, the junction kept 13 bases outside the gene matches. CDR3 sequence reads: CASTYGAGGRIDTQYF. The CDR3 DNA reads TGTGCCAGCACCTACGGGGCGGGGGGGCGAATAGATACGCAGTATTTT.

The chain joins TRBV4-1 to TRBJ1-1; possible D gene TRBD1, 5 bases. Deletions cut 0 bases from V and 4 bases from J, with 18 bases between. The CDR3 has 17 residues. Germline CDR1 MGHRA, CDR2 YSYEKL. The CDR3 DNA is TGCGCCAGCAGCCAAGATGCAAGGTTCCTGGGGGGCACTGAAGCTTTCTTT. Its translation is CASSQDARFLGGTEAFF.